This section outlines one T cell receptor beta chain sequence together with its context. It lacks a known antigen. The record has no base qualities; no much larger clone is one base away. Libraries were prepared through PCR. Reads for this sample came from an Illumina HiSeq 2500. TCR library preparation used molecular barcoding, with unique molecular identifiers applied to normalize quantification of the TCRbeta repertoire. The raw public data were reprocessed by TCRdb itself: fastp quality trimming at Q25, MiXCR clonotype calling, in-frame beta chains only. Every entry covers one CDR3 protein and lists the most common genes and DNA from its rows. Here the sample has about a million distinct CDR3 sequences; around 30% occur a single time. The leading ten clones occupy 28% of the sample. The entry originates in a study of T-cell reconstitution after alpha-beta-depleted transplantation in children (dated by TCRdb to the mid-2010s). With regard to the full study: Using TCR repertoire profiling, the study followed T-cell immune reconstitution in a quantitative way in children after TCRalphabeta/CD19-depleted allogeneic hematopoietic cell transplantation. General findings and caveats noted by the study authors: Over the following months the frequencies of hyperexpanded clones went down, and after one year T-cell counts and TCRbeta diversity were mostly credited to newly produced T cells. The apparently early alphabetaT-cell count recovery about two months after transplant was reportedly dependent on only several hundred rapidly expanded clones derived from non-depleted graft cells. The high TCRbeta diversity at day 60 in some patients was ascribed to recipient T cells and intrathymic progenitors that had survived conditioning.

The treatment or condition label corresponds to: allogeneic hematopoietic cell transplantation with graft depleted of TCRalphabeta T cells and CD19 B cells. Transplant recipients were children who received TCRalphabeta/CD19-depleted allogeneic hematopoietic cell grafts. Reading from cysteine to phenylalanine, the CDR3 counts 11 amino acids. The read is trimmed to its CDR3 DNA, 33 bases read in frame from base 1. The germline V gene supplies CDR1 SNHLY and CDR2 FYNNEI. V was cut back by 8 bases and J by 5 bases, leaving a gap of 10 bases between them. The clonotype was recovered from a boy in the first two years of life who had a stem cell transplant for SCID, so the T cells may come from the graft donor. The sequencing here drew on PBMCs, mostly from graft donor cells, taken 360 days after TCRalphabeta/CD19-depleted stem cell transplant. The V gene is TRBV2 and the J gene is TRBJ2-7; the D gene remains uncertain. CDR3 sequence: CASLIGDEQYF. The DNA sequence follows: TGTGCCAGCCTCATAGGTGACGAGCAGTACTTC.